Listed here are 17 T cell receptor beta chains from one sample, sequenced in a study of metastatic and nonmetastatic thyroid tumors. TCRdb ran MiXCR on the PCR reads. This sample yields 30,000 to 40,000 clones, of which 25% to 30% are seen a single time; less than 9% belongs to the top ten. No patient received treatment before thyroid surgery. The sequenced material came from blood. These receptors all stem from a female donor with papillary thyroid cancer or a benign thyroid nodule (not recorded which). Some clones in this sample may be carry-over from other donors' samples.

This clone was observed many times. Given a much more abundant clone one base away, this may be a read error. The genes are TRBV30 and TRBJ2-3, with D maybe TRBD2 (5 bases). The V gene's germline CDR1 is GTSNPN and CDR2 SVGIG (reference sequence). The CDR3 spans 12 residues. The CDR3 nucleotides read TGTGCCTGGAGATCTAGCACAGATGCGCAGTATTTT. It codes for CAWRSSTDAQYF. The entire variable domain, with the rest obtained from reference TRBV30 and TRBJ2-3, is as follows: SQTIHQWPATLVQPVGSPLSLECTVEGTSNPNLYWYRQAAGRGLQLLFYSVGIGQISSEVPQNLSASRPQDRQFILSSKKLLLSDSGFYLCAWRSSTDAQYFGPGTRLTVL.

V and J are TRBV11-2 and TRBJ2-7; D may be TRBD2 (6 bases). The V end was cut by 5 bases, the J end by 6 bases, with 23 bases between. The germline V gene encodes CDR1 SGHAT and CDR2 FQNNGV. This CDR3 contains 16 residues. For the CDR3, the DNA is TGTGCCAGCAGCACGCAGACTAGAGGGAACGCTCGCGAGCAGTACTTC. Protein: CASSTQTRGNAREQYF.

This clone was counted at least ten times. The genes are TRBV5-1 and TRBJ2-2; unclear D gene. V lost 5 bases, J lost 5 bases, and 10 bases lay in between. Per the germline V gene, CDR1 is SGHRS and CDR2 is YFSETQ. This CDR3 contains 13 residues. The CDR3 DNA sequence: TGCGCCAGCAGAGCTGTAGGAACCGGGGAGCTGTTTTTT. Its protein is CASRAVGTGELFF.

Points on this clone: A read error is likely, as this CDR3 ends without the conserved phenylalanine or tryptophan. The chain has TRBV28 and TRBJ2-2, with unresolved D. The CDR3 length is 16 residues. Per the germline V gene, CDR1 is MDHEN and CDR2 is SYDVKM. The germline V and J ends were trimmed by 2 bases and 5 bases, with 15 bases remaining between them. DNA for the CDR3: TGTGCCAGCAGTTTAAGTTTGGGGTGCCGAACCGGGGAGCTGTTTCTT. It specifies CASSLSLGCRTGELFL.

This clone was detected many times. The rearrangement links TRBV3-1 to TRBJ2-3; no clear D gene. Germline V lookup: CDR1 LGHDT, CDR2 YNNKEL (reference sequence). The V end lost 3 bases, the J end lost 0 bases, and 4 bases lay between the germline ends. The CDR3 has 13 amino acids. The CDR3 here is CASSHGSTDTQYF. As DNA, the CDR3 is TGTGCCAGCAGCCACGGAAGCACAGATACGCAGTATTTT.

The gene calls are TRBV4-1 and TRBJ2-7; 9 bases are shared with TRBD2. The germline V gene has CDR1 MGHRA and CDR2 YSYEKL. The CDR3 totals 16 residues. With V trimmed by 6 bases and J by 5 bases, 14 bases remained unmatched. The CDR3, as DNA: TGCGCCAGCAGTCCGCGTCTGGCGGGAGGGGGGAACGAGCAGTACTTC. Its protein product is CASSPRLAGGGNEQYF.

This clone was detected only a few times. The junction shows a germline mismatch at one end, possibly a read error. This rearrangement joins TRBV6-1 to TRBJ1-2, with 7 bases matching TRBD1. Germline V gene data show CDR1 as MNHNS and CDR2 as SASEGT. The CDR3 sequence is 15 residues long. The CDR3 DNA reads TGCGCCAGCAAACAGGGGAGGATCTCGGGCTATGGCTACAACTTC. Its translation is CASKQGRISGYGYNF.

CDR3 loop: CASRSDPGTVRSDTQYF. The DNA of the CDR3 is TGTGCCAGCAGATCTGACCCCGGTACAGTGCGGTCAGATACGCAGTATTTT. This chain joins TRBV6-5 and TRBJ2-3, with D unresolved. The germline CDR1 and CDR2 sequences are MNHEY and SVGAGI. The V end was cut by 6 bases, the J end by 4 bases, with 23 bases between. The CDR3 totals 17 residues.

The J gene is TRBJ1-5, the V gene TRBV11-2; 7 bases match TRBD1. Looked up from germline, CDR1 is SGHAT and CDR2 is FQNNGV. Trimming removed 2 bases from V and 7 bases from J; junction bases left unmatched: 5. This CDR3 is 14 amino acids long. CDR3 sequence: CASSLSPGGQPQHF. CDR3 coding DNA: TGTGCCAGCAGCTTAAGCCCAGGGGGGCAGCCCCAGCATTTT. Full variable domain (missing parts from reference TRBV11-2 and TRBJ1-5): EAGVAQSPRYKIIEKRQSVAFWCNPISGHATLYWYQQILGQGPKLLIQFQNNGVVDDSQLPKDRFSAERLKGVDSTLKIQPAKLEDSAVYLCASSLSPGGQPQHFGDGTRLSIL.

The V gene is TRBV4-2, the J gene TRBJ2-2, with TRBD1 matching 7 bases. J was trimmed by 6 bases and V by 4 bases; bases with no gene match: 8. The CDR3 totals 15 residues. From germline, CDR1 is LGHNA and CDR2 YNFKEQ. DNA of the CDR3: TGTGCCAGCAGCCGGTCCGGGACAGCGTCCGGGGAGCTGTTTTTT. Its protein product is CASSRSGTASGELFF.

Regarding this clone: One junction end does not reproduce the germline sequence, and a read error may be involved. The chain is built from TRBV5-1 and TRBJ2-7; TRBD2 might be the D (7 bases). Germline V lookup: CDR1 SGHRS, CDR2 YFSETQ. This CDR3 has 14 amino acids. CDR3 nucleotide sequence: TGCGCCAGCAGGTTGCCTGGGGGGGGCTACGAGCAGGACTTC. Amino acids: CASRLPGGGYEQDF.

This clone occurred many times. The V and J genes are TRBV18 and TRBJ1-4, with no clear D. The ends were cut back, 2 bases at V and 5 bases at J, with 6 bases in the middle. Germline V gene sequence: CDR1 KGHSH, CDR2 LQKENI. The CDR3 length is 13 residues. The CDR3 loop is CASSPGSNEKLFF. The CDR3 region has the DNA TGTGCCAGCTCACCAGGGTCCAATGAAAAACTGTTTTTT.

This clone was seen a few times. The chain employs TRBV27 and TRBJ2-1, with 10 nucleotides matching TRBD2. CDR3 length equals 15 residues. After removal of 8 bases from V and 2 bases from J, the junction contained 6 bases not matched to a gene. From germline, CDR1 is MNHEY and CDR2 SMNVEV (reference sequence). CDR3 region: CASGPTSGAYNEQFF. As DNA, the CDR3 is TGTGCCAGCGGCCCCACTAGCGGGGCCTACAATGAGCAGTTCTTC.

The chain uses TRBV20-1 and TRBJ2-1; 10 bases align to TRBD2. V shed 1 base and J 0 bases; nucleotides not matched to a gene: 9. Germline V gives CDR1 DFQATT, CDR2 SNEGSKA (reference sequence). This CDR3 spans 18 amino acids. The CDR3 sequence: CSARVLGTSGTSYNEQFF. DNA of the CDR3: TGCAGTGCTAGAGTATTAGGTACTAGCGGGACCTCCTACAATGAGCAGTTCTTC.

This clone is deemed medium-sized. J is TRBJ1-6 and V is TRBV7-2, with D possibly matching TRBD1 (6 bases). CDR1 and CDR2 (germline): SGHTA, FQGNSA. The germline V and J ends were trimmed by 0 bases and 8 bases, with 20 bases remaining between them. The length of the CDR3 is 18 residues. This CDR3 reads CASSLALIGGGWDSPLHF. In nucleotides, the CDR3 is TGTGCCAGCAGCTTAGCGCTAATTGGGGGCGGATGGGATTCACCCCTCCACTTT.

V gene TRBV20-1 combines with J gene TRBJ1-2, with D maybe TRBD1 (5 bases). Per the germline V gene, CDR1 is DFQATT and CDR2 is SNEGSKA (reference sequence). The CDR3 has 14 residues. Trimming left V 3 bases short and J 6 bases short, with 17 bases between. CDR3 sequence: CSASVVGGADGYTF. Here the CDR3 DNA reads TGCAGTGCTAGCGTGGTGGGAGGGGCCGATGGCTACACCTTC.

A few counts support this clone. The J gene is TRBJ1-2, the V gene TRBV24-1; perhaps TRBD1 as D (5 bases). This CDR3 is built from 16 residues. Germline CDR1 and CDR2: KGHDR and SFDVKD. Trimming stripped 6 bases from V and 4 bases from J, with 20 bases between. The CDR3 DNA follows: TGTGCCACCAGTAATCCCCAGGGAGGTGGAATCTATGGCTACACCTTC. Translating it yields CATSNPQGGGIYGYTF.